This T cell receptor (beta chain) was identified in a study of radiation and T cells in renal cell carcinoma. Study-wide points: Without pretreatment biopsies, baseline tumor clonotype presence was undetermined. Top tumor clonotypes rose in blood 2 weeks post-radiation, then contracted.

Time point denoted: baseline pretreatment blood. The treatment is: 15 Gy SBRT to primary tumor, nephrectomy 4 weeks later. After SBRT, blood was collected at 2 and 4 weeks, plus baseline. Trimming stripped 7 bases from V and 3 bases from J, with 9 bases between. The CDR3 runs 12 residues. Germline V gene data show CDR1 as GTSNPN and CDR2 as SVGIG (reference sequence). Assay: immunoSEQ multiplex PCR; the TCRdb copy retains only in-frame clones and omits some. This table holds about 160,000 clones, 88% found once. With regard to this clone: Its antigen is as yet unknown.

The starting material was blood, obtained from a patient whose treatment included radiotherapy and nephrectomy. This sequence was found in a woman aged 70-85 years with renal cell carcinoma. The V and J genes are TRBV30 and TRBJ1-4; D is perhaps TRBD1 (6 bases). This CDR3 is CALDRPNEKLFF. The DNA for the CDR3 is TGTGCCTTGGACAGACCTAATGAAAAACTGTTTTTT.